This TCR beta chain was identified during a study of blood T cells in healthy people across ages. General study findings and limits: Naive and antigen-experienced cells were not separated, limiting conclusive comparison. The study found TCR beta diversity correlated strongly with naive T cell percentage.

The CDR3 runs to 15 residues. V gave up 5 bases and J gave up 8 bases, with 16 bases separating them. Germline V gene lookup returns CDR1 MNHEY and CDR2 SMNVEV (reference sequence). Donor samples were obtained from healthy Caucasian individuals from Russia, aged about 6 to 95. A sample-barcoded 5' primer and a J-beta primer mix were used in a second PCR of roughly 7 to 12 cycles. Each CDR3 protein is one row after TCRdb ran MiXCR on the 5' RACE reads. The repertoire holds over a million distinct CDR3 sequences, 45% to 70% seen once, with 5% to 7% in the top ten. Notes on this clonotype: What it binds is unknown.

The receptor comes from a man younger than 35 in good health. V and J are TRBV27 and TRBJ1-6, with TRBD1 as a possible D gene (5 bases). Source material: blood. The DNA for the CDR3 is TGTGCCAGCAGTCCTTGGGACGGAAGCGATTCACCCCTCCACTTT. Amino acids: CASSPWDGSDSPLHF.